This is a list of T cell receptor beta chains from one sample in a study of T cell clonotyping in hematopoietic cell transplantation. Generated by immunoSEQ multiplex PCR, the TCRdb table keeps only in-frame clones and is missing some. The sample comprises 10,000 to 15,000 clones, 65% to 80% of which are singletons, and roughly 15% rests with the top ten. The sample consisted of peripheral blood mononuclear cells, taken 180 days after allogeneic stem cell transplant. These receptors all stem from a male patient between 60 and 69 years old who had an allogeneic stem cell transplant from an unrelated donor, so the T cells may come from the graft donor. Some clones in this sample may be carry-over from other donors' samples. Each CDR3 is given with its conserved first and last residue. The order of the fields is CDR3 DNA, CDR3 protein, clone size, J gene, D gene, V gene. The D gene is left open where the match is weak. A row's size may be missing; if present it is once, few, many or a size class.

DNA: TGTGCCAGCAGTTTTGGCTCCGGGATCAACTATGGCTACACCTTC
CDR3: CASSFGSGINYGYTF
size: .
J: TRBJ1-2
D: .
V: TRBV27

DNA: TGTGCCAGCAGCTTGGGGACTTCGCATACGCAGTATTTT
CDR3: CASSLGTSHTQYF
size: .
J: TRBJ2-3
D: .
V: TRBV5-4

DNA: TGTGCCAGTAGTGTAATACTAGCGGGAGGGGGCGGGCAGTTCTTC
CDR3: CASSVILAGGGGQFF
size: .
J: TRBJ2-1
D: TRBD2
V: TRBV19

DNA: TGTGCCAGCAGCTTCGAATTCCGGGAAGCTTTCTTT
CDR3: CASSFEFREAFF
size: .
J: TRBJ1-1
D: .
V: TRBV7-9

DNA: TGTGCCAGCAGCTTGACAGGGGGGAACACTGAAGCTTTCTTT
CDR3: CASSLTGGNTEAFF
size: .
J: TRBJ1-1
D: TRBD1
V: TRBV5-6

DNA: TGTGCCAGCAGCGTACGAAGCATGGACAGGGGGGATGGCTACACCTTC
CDR3: CASSVRSMDRGDGYTF
size: .
J: TRBJ1-2
D: TRBD1
V: TRBV9

DNA: TGTGCCAGCAGTTTATCCCCCGGGCTCGGAGCGCTATCCTACGAGCAGTACTTC
CDR3: CASSLSPGLGALSYEQYF
size: .
J: TRBJ2-7
D: .
V: TRBV28

DNA: TGTGCCAGCAGCCCGCGGGGACAATCTGAAGCTTTCTTT
CDR3: CASSPRGQSEAFF
size: .
J: TRBJ1-1
D: .
V: TRBV7-2

DNA: TGCGCCAGCAGCCCCATCGGGATTTTCTATGGCTACACCTTC
CDR3: CASSPIGIFYGYTF
size: .
J: TRBJ1-2
D: .
V: TRBV4-1

DNA: TGTGCCAGCAGTTACTCCGGATCGGACGAGCAGTACTTC
CDR3: CASSYSGSDEQYF
size: .
J: TRBJ2-7
D: .
V: TRBV6-5

DNA: TGTGCCAGCAGCTTAGATTGGCTAGCGGAGAACACAGATACGCAGTATTTT
CDR3: CASSLDWLAENTDTQYF
size: .
J: TRBJ2-3
D: TRBD2
V: TRBV11-2

DNA: TGTGCCAGTACCCCGGGGGCCAACTACGAGCAGTACTTC
CDR3: CASTPGANYEQYF
size: .
J: TRBJ2-7
D: .
V: TRBV19

DNA: TGCGCCAGCGGGGAGCAGGCGGTGGGCTATGGCTACACCTTC
CDR3: CASGEQAVGYGYTF
size: .
J: TRBJ1-2
D: .
V: TRBV5-1

DNA: TGCGCCAGCAGCTTGGATGCGGGCTTCTCCTACAATGAGCAGTTCTTC
CDR3: CASSLDAGFSYNEQFF
size: .
J: TRBJ2-1
D: .
V: TRBV5-1

DNA: TGCGCCAGCAGCCAACTTGACGCGGCGGGGTACGAGCAGTACTTC
CDR3: CASSQLDAAGYEQYF
size: once
J: TRBJ2-7
D: .
V: TRBV4-1

DNA: TGTGCCAGCAGCGCACCTCCCGGGACAGCCTATGGCTACACCTTC
CDR3: CASSAPPGTAYGYTF
size: .
J: TRBJ1-2
D: TRBD1
V: TRBV7-9

DNA: TGTGCCAGCAGCGTCGGAGACAGCTACGAGCAGTACTTC
CDR3: CASSVGDSYEQYF
size: few
J: TRBJ2-7
D: .
V: TRBV9

DNA: TGTGCCAGCAGCTTGGAGACAGACGCGCGCGGCTACACCTTC
CDR3: CASSLETDARGYTF
size: .
J: TRBJ1-2
D: .
V: TRBV11-2

DNA: TGTGCCAGCAGTTACGCAGGGGCGGTCTACACCTTC
CDR3: CASSYAGAVYTF
size: medium-sized
J: TRBJ1-2
D: .
V: TRBV6-5

DNA: TGTGCCAGCAGTGTTAGCTTAAAAGAGACCCAGTACTTC
CDR3: CASSVSLKETQYF
size: .
J: TRBJ2-5
D: .
V: TRBV6-1

DNA: TGCGCCAGCAGCCGACACCAGGCGATGAGTTCAGCCCAGCATTTT
CDR3: CASSRHQAMSSAQHF
size: .
J: TRBJ1-5
D: .
V: TRBV4-1

DNA: TGTGCCAGCCGAACTAGCGGGGGTTACGAGCAGTACTTC
CDR3: CASRTSGGYEQYF
size: .
J: TRBJ2-7
D: TRBD2
V: TRBV11-2

DNA: TGCGCCAGCAGCTTGGTCTTGAGCACTGGGGCCAACGTCCTGACTTTC
CDR3: CASSLVLSTGANVLTF
size: .
J: TRBJ2-6
D: .
V: TRBV5-1